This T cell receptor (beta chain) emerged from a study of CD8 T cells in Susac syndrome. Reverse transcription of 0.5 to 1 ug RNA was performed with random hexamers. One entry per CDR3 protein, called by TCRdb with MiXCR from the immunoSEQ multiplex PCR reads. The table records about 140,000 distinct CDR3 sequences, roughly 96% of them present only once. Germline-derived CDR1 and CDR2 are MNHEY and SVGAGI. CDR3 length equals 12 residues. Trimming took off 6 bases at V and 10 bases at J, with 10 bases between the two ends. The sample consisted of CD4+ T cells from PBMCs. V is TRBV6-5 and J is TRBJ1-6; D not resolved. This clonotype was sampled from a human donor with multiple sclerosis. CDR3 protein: CASRPEASPLHF. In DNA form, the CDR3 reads TGTGCCAGCAGACCCGAGGCGTCACCCCTCCACTTT.